The entry that follows covers one T cell receptor (beta chain) sequence. In the authors' methods: Amplification with reference gene primers provided the estimates of nucleated cell counts. Libraries were prepared by immunoSEQ multiplex PCR; TCRdb keeps only in-frame clonotypes and omits some of them. V and J calls and clone size are as listed in that table; D and trimming were resolved from the DNA. Here the sample spans 200,000 to 300,000 clones, approximately 86% being singletons. The data originate from a study of blood T cell repertoires in COVID-19. Study overall: The United States, Italy and Spain provided the acute and convalescent COVID-19 samples. The analysed material was cDNA or gDNA that came from T cells, B-cell-depleted T cells, or PBMCs.

The sequence came from a man aged 30 to 45 with active or convalescent COVID-19. The sequencing sample was made of peripheral blood.

The CDR3 sequence: CASSLYGGRASTEAFF. The CDR3 nucleotides read TGTGCCAGCAGCTTATATGGGGGCAGGGCCTCCACTGAAGCTTTCTTT. This chain links TRBV7-6 with TRBJ1-1, with a possible D match to TRBD1 (6 bases). The CDR3 runs to 16 residues. V gave up 2 bases and J gave up 4 bases, with 17 bases separating them. Germline V lookup: CDR1 SGHVS, CDR2 FNYEAQ.